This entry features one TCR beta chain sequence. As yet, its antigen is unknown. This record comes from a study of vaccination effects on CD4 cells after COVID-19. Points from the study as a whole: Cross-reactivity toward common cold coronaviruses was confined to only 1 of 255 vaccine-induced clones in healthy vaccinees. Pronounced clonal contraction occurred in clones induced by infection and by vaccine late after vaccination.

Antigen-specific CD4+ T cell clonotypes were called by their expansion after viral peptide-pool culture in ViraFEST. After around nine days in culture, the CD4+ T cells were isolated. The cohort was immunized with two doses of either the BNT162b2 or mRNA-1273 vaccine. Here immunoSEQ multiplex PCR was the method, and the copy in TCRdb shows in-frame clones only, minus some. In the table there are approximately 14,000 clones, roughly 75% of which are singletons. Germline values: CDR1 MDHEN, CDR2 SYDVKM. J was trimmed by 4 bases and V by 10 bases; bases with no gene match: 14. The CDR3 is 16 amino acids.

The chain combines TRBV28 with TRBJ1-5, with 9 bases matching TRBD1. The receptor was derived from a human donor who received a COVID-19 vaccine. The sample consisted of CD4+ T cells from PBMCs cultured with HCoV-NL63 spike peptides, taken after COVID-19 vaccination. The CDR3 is CATLSRDRAINQPQHF. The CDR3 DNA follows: TGTGCCACCCTTTCCCGGGACAGGGCAATAAATCAGCCCCAGCATTTT.